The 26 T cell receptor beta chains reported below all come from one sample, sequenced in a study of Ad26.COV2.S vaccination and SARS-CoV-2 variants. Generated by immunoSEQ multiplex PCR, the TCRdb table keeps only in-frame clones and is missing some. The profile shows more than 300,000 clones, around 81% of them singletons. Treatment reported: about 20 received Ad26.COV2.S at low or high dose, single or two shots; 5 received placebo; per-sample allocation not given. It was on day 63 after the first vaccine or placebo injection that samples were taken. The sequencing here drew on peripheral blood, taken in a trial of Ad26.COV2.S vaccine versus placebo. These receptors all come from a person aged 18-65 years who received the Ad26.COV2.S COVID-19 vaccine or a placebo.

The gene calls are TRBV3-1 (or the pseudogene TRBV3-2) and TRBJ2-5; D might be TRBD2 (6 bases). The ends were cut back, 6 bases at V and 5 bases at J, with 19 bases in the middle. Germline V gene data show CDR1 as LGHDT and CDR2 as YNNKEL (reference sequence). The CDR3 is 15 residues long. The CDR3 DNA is TGTGCCAGCAGTCCCCGCGGGGCGTCCGCTGAGACCCAGTACTTC. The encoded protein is CASSPRGASAETQYF.

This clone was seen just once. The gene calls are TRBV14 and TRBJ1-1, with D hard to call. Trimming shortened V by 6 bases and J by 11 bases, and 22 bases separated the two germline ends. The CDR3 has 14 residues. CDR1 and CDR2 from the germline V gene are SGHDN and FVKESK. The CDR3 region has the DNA TGTGCCAGCAGGAATTCGGGGTCCCCGGCCGCGGCTTTCTTT. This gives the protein CASRNSGSPAAAFF.

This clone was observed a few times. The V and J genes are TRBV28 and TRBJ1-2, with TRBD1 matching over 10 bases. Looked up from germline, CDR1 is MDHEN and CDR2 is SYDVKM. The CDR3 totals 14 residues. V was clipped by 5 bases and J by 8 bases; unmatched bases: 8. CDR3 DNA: TGTGCCAGCAGTCCGGGACAGGGGAATATGGGCTACACCTTC. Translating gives CASSPGQGNMGYTF.

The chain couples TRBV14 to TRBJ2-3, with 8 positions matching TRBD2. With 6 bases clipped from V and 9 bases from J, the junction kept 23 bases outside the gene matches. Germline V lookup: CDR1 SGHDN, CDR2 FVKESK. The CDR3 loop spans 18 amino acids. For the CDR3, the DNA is TGTGCCAGCAGTTATTTCTCCGGGACTAGTCCCCTTGAGGCGACGCAGTATTTT. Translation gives CASSYFSGTSPLEATQYF.

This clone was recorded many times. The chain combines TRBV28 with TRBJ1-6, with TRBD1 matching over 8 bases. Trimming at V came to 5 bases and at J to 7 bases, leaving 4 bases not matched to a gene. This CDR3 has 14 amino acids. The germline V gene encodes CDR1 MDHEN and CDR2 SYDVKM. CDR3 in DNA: TGTGCCAGCAGTCAGGGGGCGCGGAATTCACCCCTCCACTTT. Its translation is CASSQGARNSPLHF.

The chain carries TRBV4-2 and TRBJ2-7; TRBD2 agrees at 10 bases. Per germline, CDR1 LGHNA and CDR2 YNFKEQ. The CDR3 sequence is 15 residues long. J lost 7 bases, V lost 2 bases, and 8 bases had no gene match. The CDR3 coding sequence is TGTGCCAGCAGCCAACCTGGGACTAGCGTTGGAGAGCAGTACTTC. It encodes CASSQPGTSVGEQYF.

The CDR3 region has the DNA TGTGCCAGCAGTTCGTTCGCGGGGGACTCCTACAATGAGCAGTTCTTC. This codes for CASSSFAGDSYNEQFF. The chain employs TRBV28 and TRBJ2-1; 7 bases agree with TRBD2. CDR1 is MDHEN and CDR2 is SYDVKM in the germline V gene. V trimming: 4 bases; J trimming: 0 bases; junction bases outside the gene matches: 6. The CDR3 totals 16 residues.

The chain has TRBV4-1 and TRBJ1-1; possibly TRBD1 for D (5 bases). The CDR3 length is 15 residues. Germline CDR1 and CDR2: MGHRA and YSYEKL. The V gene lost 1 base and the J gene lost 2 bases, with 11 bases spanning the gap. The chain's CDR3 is CASSQVDRFNTEAFF. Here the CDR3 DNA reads TGCGCCAGCAGCCAAGTCGACAGATTTAACACTGAAGCTTTCTTT.

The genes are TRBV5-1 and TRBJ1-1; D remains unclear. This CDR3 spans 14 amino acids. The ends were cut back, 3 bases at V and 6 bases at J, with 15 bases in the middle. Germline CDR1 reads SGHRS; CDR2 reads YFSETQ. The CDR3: CASSSGPPRPEAFF. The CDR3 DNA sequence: TGCGCCAGCAGCTCCGGGCCCCCTAGGCCTGAAGCTTTCTTT.

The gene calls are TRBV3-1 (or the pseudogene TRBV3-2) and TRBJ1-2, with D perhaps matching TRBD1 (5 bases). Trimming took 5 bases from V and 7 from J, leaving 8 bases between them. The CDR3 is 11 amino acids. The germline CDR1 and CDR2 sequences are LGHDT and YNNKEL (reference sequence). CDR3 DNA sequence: TGTGCCAGCAGCTTAACAGGTGGCTACACCTTC. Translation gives CASSLTGGYTF.

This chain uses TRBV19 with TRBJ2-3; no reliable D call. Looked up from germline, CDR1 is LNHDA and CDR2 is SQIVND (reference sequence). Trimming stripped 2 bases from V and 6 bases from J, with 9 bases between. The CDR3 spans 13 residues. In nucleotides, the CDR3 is TGTGCCAGTAGTATAACGTCCGGGGATACGCAGTATTTT. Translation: CASSITSGDTQYF.

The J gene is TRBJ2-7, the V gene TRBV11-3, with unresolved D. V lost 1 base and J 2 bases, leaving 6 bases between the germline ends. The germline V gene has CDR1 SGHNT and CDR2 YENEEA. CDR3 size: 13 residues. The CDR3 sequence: CASSLGVAYEQYF. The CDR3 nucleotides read TGTGCCAGCAGCTTAGGAGTGGCCTACGAGCAGTACTTC.

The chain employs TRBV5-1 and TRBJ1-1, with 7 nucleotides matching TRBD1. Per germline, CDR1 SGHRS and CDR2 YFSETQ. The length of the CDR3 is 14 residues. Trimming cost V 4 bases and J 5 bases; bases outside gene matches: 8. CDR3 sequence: CASSPDRVVTEAFF. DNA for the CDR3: TGCGCCAGCAGCCCCGACAGGGTAGTGACTGAAGCTTTCTTT. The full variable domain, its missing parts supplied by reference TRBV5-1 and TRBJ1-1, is KAGVTQTPRYLIKTRGQQVTLSCSPISGHRSVSWYQQTPGQGLQFLFEYFSETQRNKGNFPGRFSGRQFSNSRSEMNVSTLELGDSALYLCASSPDRVVTEAFFGQGTRLTVV.

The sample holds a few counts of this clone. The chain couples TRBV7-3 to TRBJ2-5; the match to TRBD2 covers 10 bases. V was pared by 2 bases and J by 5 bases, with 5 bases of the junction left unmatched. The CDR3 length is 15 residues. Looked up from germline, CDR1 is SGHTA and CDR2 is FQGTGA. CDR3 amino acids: CASSLSSGGVETQYF. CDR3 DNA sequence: TGTGCCAGCAGCTTATCCAGCGGGGGGGTGGAGACCCAGTACTTC.

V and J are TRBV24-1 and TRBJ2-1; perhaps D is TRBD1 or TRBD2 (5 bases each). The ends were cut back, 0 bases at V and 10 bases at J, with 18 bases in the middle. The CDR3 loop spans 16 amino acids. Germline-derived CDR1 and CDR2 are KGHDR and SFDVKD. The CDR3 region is CATSDLNGAPGAEQFF. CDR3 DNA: TGTGCCACCAGTGATTTGAACGGGGCCCCCGGGGCGGAGCAGTTCTTC.

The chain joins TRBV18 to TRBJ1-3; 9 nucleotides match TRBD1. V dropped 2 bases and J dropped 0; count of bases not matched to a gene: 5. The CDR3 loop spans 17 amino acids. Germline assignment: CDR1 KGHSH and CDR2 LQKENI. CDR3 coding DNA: TGTGCCAGCTCACCATTACCGGGACAGGGCTCTGGAAACACCATATATTTT. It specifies CASSPLPGQGSGNTIYF.

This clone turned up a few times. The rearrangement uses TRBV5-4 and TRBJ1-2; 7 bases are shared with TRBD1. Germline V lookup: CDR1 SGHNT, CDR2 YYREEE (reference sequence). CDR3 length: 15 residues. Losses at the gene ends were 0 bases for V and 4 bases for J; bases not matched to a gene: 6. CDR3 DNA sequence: TGTGCCAGCAGCTTGGGTACAGGGGAGGGCTATGGCTACACCTTC. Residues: CASSLGTGEGYGYTF.

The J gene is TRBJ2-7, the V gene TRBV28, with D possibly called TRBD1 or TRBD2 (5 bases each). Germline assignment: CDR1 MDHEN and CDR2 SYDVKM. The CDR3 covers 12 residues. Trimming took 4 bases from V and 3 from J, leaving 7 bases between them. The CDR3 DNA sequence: TGTGCCAGCAGTTCGGGGCGCTACGAGCAGTACTTC. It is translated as CASSSGRYEQYF.

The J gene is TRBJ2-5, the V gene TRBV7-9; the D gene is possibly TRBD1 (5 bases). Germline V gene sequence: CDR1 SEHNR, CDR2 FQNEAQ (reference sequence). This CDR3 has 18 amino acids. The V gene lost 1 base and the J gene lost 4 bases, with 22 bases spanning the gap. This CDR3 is CASSLVSLKGRNRETQYF. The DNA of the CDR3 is TGTGCCAGCAGCTTAGTTTCGCTCAAGGGGCGCAATCGAGAGACCCAGTACTTC.

CDR3 DNA sequence: TGTGCCAGCAGCCAGAAAGCCCGGGATGGAAACATTCAGTACTTC. Encoded protein: CASSQKARDGNIQYF. The chain links TRBV4-2 to TRBJ2-4; D is perhaps TRBD2 (5 bases). CDR3 length: 15 amino acids. Germline CDR1 and CDR2: LGHNA and YNFKEQ. Trimming left V 3 bases short and J 6 bases short, with 15 bases between.

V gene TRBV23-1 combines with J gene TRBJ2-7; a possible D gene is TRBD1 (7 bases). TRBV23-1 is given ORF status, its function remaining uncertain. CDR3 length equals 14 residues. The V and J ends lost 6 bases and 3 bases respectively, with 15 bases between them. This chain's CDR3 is CASRGQCGDYEQYF. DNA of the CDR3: TGCGCCAGCAGGGGACAGTGCGGGGACTACGAGCAGTACTTC.

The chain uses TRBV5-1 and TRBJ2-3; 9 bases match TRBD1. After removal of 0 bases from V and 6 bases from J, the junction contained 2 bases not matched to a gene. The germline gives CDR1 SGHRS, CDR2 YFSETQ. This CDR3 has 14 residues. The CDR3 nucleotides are TGCGCCAGCAGCTTGGTACAGGGGGCGGATACGCAGTATTTT. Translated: CASSLVQGADTQYF.

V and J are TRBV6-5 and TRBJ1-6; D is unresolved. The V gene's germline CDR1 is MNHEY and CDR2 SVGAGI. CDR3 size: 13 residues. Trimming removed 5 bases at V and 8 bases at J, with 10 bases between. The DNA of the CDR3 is TGTGCCAGCAGTATGGGGTCGGATTCACCCCTCCACTTT. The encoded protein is CASSMGSDSPLHF.

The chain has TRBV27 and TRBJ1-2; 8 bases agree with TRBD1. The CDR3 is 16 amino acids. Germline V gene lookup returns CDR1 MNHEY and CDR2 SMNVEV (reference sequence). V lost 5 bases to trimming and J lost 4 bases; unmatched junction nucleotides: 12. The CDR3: CASSTVGQGAGYGYTF. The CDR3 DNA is TGTGCCAGCAGTACCGTGGGGCAGGGGGCCGGCTATGGCTACACCTTC.

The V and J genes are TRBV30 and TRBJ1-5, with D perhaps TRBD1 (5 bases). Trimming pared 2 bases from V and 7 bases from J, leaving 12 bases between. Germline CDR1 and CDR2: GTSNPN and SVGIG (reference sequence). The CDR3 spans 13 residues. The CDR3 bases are TGTGCCTGGAGTTCGGGGGTTGGACAGCCCCAGCATTTT. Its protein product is CAWSSGVGQPQHF.

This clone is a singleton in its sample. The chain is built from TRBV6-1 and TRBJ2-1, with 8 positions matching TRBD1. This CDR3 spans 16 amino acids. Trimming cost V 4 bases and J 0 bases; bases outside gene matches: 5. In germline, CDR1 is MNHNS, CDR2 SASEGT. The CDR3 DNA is TGTGCCAGCAGTGCAAGGACAGGGAGCTCCTACAATGAGCAGTTCTTC. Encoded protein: CASSARTGSSYNEQFF.